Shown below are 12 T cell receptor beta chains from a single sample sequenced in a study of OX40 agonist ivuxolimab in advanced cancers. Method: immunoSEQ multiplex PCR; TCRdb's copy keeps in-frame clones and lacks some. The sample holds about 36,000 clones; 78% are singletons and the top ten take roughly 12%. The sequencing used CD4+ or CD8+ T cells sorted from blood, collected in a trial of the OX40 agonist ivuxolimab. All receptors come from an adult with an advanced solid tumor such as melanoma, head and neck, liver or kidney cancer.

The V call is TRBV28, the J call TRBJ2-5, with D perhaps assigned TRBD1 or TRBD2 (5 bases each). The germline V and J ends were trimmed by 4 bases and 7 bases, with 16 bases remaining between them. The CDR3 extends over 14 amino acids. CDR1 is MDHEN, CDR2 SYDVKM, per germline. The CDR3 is CASSSGPPNRTQYF. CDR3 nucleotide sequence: TGTGCCAGCAGTTCGGGGCCACCCAACAGGACCCAGTACTTC. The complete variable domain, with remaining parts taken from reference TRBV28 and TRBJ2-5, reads DVKVTQSSRYLVKRTGEKVFLECVQDMDHENMFWYRQDPGLGLRLIYFSYDVKMKEKGDIPEGYSVSREKKERFSLILESASTNQTSMYLCASSSGPPNRTQYFGPGTRLLVL.

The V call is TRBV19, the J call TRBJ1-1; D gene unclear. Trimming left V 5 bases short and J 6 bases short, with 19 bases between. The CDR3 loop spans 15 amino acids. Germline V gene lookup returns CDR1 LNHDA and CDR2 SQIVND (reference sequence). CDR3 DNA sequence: TGTGCCAGTAGTTTCGGCAGTCCCCGCGACGCTGAAGCTTTCTTT. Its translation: CASSFGSPRDAEAFF. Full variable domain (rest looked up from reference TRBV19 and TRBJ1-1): DGGITQSPKYLFRKEGQNVTLSCEQNLNHDAMYWYRQDPGQGLRLIYYSQIVNDFQKGDIAEGYSVSREKKESFPLTVTSAQKNPTAFYLCASSFGSPRDAEAFFGQGTRLTVV.

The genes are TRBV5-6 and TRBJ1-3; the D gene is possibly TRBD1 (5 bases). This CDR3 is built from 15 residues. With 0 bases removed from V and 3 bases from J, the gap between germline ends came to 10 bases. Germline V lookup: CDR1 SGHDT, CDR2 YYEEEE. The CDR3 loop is CASSLEGAGGNTIYF. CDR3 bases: TGTGCCAGCAGCTTGGAAGGGGCAGGTGGAAACACCATATATTTT.

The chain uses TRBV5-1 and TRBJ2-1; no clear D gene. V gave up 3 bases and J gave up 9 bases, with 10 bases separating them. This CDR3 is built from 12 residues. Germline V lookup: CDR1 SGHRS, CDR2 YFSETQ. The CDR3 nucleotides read TGCGCCAGCAGCTATTCGGGCTCTGAGCAGTTCTTC. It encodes CASSYSGSEQFF.

CDR3 nucleotides: TGTGCCAGCACCACGACGGGGGGAACCGGGGAGCTGTTTTTT. Its protein product is CASTTTGGTGELFF. The V and J genes are TRBV6-1 and TRBJ2-2; TRBD2 matches 7 bases. CDR3 size: 14 residues. In germline, CDR1 is MNHNS, CDR2 SASEGT. V dropped 7 bases and J dropped 5; count of bases not matched to a gene: 7.

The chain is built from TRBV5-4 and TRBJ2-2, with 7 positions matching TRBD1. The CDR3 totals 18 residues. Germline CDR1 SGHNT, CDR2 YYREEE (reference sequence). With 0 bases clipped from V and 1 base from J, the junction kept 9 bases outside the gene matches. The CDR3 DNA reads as TGTGCCAGCAGCTTGGAGGGGACAGTGGGGATGAACACCGGGGAGCTGTTTTTT. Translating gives CASSLEGTVGMNTGELFF.

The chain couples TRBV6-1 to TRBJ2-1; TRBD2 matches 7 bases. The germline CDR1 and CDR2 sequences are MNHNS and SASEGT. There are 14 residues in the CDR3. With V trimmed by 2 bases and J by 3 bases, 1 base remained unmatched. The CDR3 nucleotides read TGTGCCAGCAGTGAAAGCGGGAACTACAATGAGCAGTTCTTC. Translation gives CASSESGNYNEQFF.

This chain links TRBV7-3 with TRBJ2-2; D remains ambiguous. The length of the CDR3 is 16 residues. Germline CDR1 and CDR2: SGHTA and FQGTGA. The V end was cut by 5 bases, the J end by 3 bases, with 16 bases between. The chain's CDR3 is CASSPRIGPDTGELFF. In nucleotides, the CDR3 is TGTGCCAGCAGCCCCCGGATAGGCCCAGACACCGGGGAGCTGTTTTTT. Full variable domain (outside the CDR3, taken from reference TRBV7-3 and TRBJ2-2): GAGVSQTPSNKVTEKGKYVELRCDPISGHTALYWYRQSLGQGPEFLIYFQGTGAADDSGLPNDRFFAVRPEGSVSTLKIQRTERGDSAVYLCASSPRIGPDTGELFFGEGSRLTVL.

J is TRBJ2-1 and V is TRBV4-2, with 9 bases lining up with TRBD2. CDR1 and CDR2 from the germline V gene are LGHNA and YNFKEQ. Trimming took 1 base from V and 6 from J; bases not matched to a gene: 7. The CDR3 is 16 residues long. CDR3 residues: CASSQVRRGGPNEQFF. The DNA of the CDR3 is TGTGCCAGCAGCCAAGTTCGGCGGGGGGGCCCCAATGAGCAGTTCTTC.

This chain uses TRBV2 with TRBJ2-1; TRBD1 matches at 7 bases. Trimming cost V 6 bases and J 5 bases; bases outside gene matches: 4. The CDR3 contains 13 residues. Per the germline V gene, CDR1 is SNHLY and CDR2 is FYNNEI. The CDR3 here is CASSYDRDNEQFF. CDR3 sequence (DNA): TGTGCCAGCAGCTACGACAGGGACAATGAGCAGTTCTTC.

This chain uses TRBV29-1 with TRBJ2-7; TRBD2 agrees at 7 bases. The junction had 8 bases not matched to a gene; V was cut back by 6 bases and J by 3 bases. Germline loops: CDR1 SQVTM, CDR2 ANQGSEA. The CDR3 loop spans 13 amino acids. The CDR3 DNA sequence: TGCAGCGTAAGCCGGGAGGTCGACTACGAGCAGTACTTC. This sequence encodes CSVSREVDYEQYF.

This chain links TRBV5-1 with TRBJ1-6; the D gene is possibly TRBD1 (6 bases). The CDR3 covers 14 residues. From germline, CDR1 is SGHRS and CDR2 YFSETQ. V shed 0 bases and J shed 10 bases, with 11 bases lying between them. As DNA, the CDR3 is TGCGCCAGCAGCTTGGACAGGGCGGGCTCACCCCTCCACTTT. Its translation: CASSLDRAGSPLHF.